This T cell receptor beta chain derives from a study of blood T cell repertoires in COVID-19. Study at large: Both acute and convalescent COVID-19 samples were obtained from the United States, Italy and Spain. T cells, B-cell-depleted T cells, or PBMCs supplied cDNA or gDNA.

A single count supports this clone. Trimming left V 3 bases short and J 7 bases short, with 7 bases between. The germline CDR1 and CDR2 sequences are LNHDA and SQIVND (reference sequence). This CDR3 has 13 residues. In the source study's methods: Reference gene primer amplification in the assay estimated nucleated cell counts. The repertoire was sequenced with immunoSEQ multiplex PCR; TCRdb's copy has only in-frame clones and lacks some. V, J and clone size derive from that table, while D and trimming were established from the DNA sequence. The repertoire holds 96,000 or so clones, with 90% as singletons.

The V gene is TRBV19, the J gene TRBJ1-6, with D possibly TRBD1 on 6 matching bases. Sequencing was carried out using peripheral blood. This receptor was obtained from a man aged 60 to 69 with acute or convalescent COVID-19. CDR3 loop: CASSMTGNSPLHF. CDR3 DNA sequence: TGTGCCAGTAGTATGACAGGCAATTCACCCCTCCACTTT.